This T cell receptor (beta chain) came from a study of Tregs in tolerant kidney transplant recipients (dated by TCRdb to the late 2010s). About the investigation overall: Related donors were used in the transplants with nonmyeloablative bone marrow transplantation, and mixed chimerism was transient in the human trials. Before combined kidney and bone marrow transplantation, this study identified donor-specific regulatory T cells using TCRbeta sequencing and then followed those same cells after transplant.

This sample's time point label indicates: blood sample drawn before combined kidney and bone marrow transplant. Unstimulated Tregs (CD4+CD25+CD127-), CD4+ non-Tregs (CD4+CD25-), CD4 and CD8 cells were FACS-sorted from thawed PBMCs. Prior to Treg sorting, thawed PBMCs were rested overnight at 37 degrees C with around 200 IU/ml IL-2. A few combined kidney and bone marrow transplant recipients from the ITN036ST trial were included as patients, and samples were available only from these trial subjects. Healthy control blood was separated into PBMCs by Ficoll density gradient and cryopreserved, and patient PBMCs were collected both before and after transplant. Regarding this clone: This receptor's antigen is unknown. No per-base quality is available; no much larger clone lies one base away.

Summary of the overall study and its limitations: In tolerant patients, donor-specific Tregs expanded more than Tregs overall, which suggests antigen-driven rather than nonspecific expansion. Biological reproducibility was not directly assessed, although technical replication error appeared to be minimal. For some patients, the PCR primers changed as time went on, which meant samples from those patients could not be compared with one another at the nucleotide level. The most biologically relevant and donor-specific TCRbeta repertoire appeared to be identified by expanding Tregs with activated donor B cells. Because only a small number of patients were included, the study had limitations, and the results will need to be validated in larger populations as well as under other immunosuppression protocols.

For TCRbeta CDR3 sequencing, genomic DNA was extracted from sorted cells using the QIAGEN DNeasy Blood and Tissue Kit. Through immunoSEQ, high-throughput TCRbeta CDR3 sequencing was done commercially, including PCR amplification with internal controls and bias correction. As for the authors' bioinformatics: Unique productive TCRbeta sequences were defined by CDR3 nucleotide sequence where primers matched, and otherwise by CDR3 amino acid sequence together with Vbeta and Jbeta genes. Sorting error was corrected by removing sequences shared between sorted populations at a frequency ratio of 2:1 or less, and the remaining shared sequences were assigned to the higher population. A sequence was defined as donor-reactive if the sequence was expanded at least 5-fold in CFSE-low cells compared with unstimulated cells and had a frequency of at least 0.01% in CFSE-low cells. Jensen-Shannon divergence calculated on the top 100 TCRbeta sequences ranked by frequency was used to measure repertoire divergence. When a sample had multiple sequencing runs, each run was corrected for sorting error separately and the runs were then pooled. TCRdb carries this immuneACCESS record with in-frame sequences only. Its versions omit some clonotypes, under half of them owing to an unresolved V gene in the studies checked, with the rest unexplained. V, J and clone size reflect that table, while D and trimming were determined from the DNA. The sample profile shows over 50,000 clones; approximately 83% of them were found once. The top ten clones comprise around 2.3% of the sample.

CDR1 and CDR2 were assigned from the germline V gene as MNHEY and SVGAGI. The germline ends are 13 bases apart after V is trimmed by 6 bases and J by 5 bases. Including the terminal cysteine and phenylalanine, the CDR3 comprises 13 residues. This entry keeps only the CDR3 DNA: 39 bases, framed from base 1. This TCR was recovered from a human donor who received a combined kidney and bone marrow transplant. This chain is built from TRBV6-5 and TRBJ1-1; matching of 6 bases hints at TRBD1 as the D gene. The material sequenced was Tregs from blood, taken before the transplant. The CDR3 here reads CASRRRGRTEAFF. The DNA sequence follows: TGTGCCAGCAGGCGACGGGGGCGGACTGAAGCTTTCTTT.